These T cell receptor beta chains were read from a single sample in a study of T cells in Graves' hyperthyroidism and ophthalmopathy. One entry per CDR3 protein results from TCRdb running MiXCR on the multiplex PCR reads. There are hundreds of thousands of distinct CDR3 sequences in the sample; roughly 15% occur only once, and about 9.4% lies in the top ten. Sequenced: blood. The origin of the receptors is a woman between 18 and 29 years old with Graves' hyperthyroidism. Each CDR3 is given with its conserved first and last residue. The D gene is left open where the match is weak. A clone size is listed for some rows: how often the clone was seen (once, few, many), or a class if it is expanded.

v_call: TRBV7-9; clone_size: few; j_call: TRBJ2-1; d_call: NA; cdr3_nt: TGTGCCAGCAGCTTAGTAGGAGGTGGAATCTACAATGAGCAGTTCTTC; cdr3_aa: CASSLVGGGIYNEQFF
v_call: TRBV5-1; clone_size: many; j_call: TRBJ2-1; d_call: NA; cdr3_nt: TGCGCCAGCACCCTAACCGGGTCAATCCACAATGAGCAGTTCTTC; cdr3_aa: CASTLTGSIHNEQFF
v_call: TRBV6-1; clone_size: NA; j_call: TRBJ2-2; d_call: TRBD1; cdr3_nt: TGTGCCAGCACTCAGGACAGGCCGAACACCGGGGAGCTGTTTTTT; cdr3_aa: CASTQDRPNTGELFF
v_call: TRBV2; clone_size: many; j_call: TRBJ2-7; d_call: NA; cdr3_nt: TGTGCCTGCCGAGGCCCGGAGGATTTTACCTACGAGCAGTACTTC; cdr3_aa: CACRGPEDFTYEQYF
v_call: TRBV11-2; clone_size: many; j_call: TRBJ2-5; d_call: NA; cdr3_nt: TGTGCCAGCAGCTTCAGTGGACTGGATCAAGAGACCCAGTACTTC; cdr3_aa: CASSFSGLDQETQYF
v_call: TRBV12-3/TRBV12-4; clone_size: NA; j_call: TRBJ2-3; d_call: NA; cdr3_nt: TGTGCCAGCAGTTACCAGCCGGGCCCAGATACGCAGTATTTT; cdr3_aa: CASSYQPGPDTQYF
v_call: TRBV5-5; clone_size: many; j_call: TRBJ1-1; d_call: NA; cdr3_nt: TGTGCCAGCAGAAGGGGAATGGGAAACACTGAAGCTTTCTTT; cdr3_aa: CASRRGMGNTEAFF
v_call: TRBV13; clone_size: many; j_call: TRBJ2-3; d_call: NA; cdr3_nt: TGTGCCAGCAGCCCAGTTAGGGGCGGAGATACGCAGTATTTT; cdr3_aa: CASSPVRGGDTQYF
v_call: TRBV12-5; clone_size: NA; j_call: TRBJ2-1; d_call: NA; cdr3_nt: TGTGCTAGTGGTTTGGTGGTACAGGGTCGCTACAATGAGCAGTTCTTC; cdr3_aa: CASGLVVQGRYNEQFF
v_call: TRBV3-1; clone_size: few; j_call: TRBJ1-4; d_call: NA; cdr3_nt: TGTGCCAGCAGCCAAGGAATCGACCGAAAACTGTTTTTT; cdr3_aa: CASSQGIDRKLFF